This TCR beta chain was found in a study of OX40 agonist ivuxolimab in advanced cancers. In the study overall: The study enrolled dose-escalation patients with hepatocellular carcinoma, melanoma, renal cell or head and neck cancer. One hepatocellular carcinoma and a couple of cutaneous melanoma patients partially responded.

Produced via immunoSEQ multiplex PCR; TCRdb's table is partial and in-frame only. The sample lists 70,000 to 75,000 clones, around nine tenths occurring once. Broader study findings: Relative to CD4+ cells, CD8+ T cells on average had more expanded clones.

CDR1 is SGHNT and CDR2 is YENEEA in the germline V gene. V lost 5 bases and J 6 bases, leaving 17 bases between the germline ends. This CDR3 comprises 15 residues. Worth noting for this clone: Its target is unknown.

The chain employs TRBV11-3 and TRBJ1-5, with a tentative D call TRBD1 (5 bases). Source: CD4+ or CD8+ T cells sorted from blood, taken in a trial of the OX40 agonist ivuxolimab. The receptor was isolated from an adult with an advanced solid tumor such as melanoma, head and neck, liver or kidney cancer. The CDR3 DNA reads as TGTGCCAGCAGCCCCGGATCCGGGGCAGGTCAGCCCCAGCATTTT. Encoded protein: CASSPGSGAGQPQHF.